What follows is one T cell receptor (beta chain) and its context. Study processing details: From reference gene primer amplification, estimates of nucleated cell counts were derived. TCRdb's copy holds only in-frame clones and misses some; the assay was immunoSEQ multiplex PCR. V and J calls and clone size are those listed in that table; D and trimming were worked out from the DNA. Of almost 200,000 clones in the sample, around 75% are singletons; the top ten hold nearly 6%. The sample is drawn from a study of blood T cell repertoires in COVID-19. Study-level information: Sources were T cells, B-cell-depleted T cells, or PBMCs; the material itself was cDNA or gDNA.

The germline CDR1 and CDR2 sequences are PRHDT and FYEKMQ (reference sequence). This CDR3 contains 19 residues. V was clipped by 1 base and J by 4 bases; unmatched bases: 8. Material for sequencing was peripheral blood. The sequence was obtained from a woman aged 40 to 50 with COVID-19, enrolled during active disease. The chain has TRBV13 and TRBJ2-3; TRBD2 matches at 16 bases. In DNA, the CDR3 is TGTGCCAGCAGCTTAGAAGGGACTAGCGGGAGGGACGAGTCAGATACGCAGTATTTT. Encoded protein: CASSLEGTSGRDESDTQYF.